This T cell receptor (beta chain) was recovered during a study of cytomegalovirus exposure and HLA in healthy donors. V gave up 3 bases and J gave up 11 bases, with 14 bases separating them. The V gene's germline CDR1 is MDHEN and CDR2 SYDVKM. CDR3 length: 13 residues. Primers included in the PCR were 60 Vbeta and 13 Jbeta primers. Generated by immunoSEQ multiplex PCR, the TCRdb table keeps only in-frame clones and is missing some. The sample yields about 150,000 clones, around nine tenths seen once. What was sequenced was PBMCs. The receptor comes from a woman under 30 in good health and CMV-seronegative. The chain joins TRBV28 to TRBJ1-5; D perhaps matches TRBD1 (5 bases). This chain's CDR3 is CASSFRDSRSQHF. The CDR3 DNA reads TGTGCCAGCAGTTTCCGGGACTCCAGGTCCCAGCATTTT.